There are many counts of the clone carrying this T cell receptor (beta chain). Regions amplified from RNA transcripts were the TCR beta CDR3 regions. RT-PCR in the first round (using the HTBI primer set) targeted the TCR CDR3. In TCRdb, the multiplex PCR reads were re-called with MiXCR into one record per CDR3 protein. The data hold some 140,000 distinct CDR3 sequences, with roughly 23% observed a single time. The record originates from a study of T cells in Graves' hyperthyroidism and ophthalmopathy. Overall study context: Staff took peripheral blood when the initial diagnosis was made, before any treatment began.

Per germline, CDR1 MDHEN and CDR2 SYDVKM. CDR3 size: 12 residues. Trimming stripped 6 bases from V and 3 bases from J, with 8 bases between. V is TRBV28 and J is TRBJ2-5; D is perhaps TRBD2 (5 bases). The sample taken for sequencing was blood. This receptor was identified in a woman aged 45-65 years with Graves' hyperthyroidism that later progressed to Graves' ophthalmopathy. In nucleotides, the CDR3 is TGTGCCAGCAGAGAGGGCAAAGAGACCCAGTACTTC. Its protein is CASREGKETQYF.